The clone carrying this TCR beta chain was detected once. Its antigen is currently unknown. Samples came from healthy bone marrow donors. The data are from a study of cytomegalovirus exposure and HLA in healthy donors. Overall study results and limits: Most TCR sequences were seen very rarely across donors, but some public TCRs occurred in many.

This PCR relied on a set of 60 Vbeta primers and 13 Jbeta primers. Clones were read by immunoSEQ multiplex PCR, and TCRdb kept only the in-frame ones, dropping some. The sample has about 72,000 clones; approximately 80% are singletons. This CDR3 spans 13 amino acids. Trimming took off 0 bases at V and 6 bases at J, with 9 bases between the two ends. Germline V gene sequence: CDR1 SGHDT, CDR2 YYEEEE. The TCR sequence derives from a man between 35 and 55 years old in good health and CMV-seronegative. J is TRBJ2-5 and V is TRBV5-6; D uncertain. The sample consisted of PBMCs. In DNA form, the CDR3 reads TGTGCCAGCAGCTTGGGCGTGTCGAAGACCCAGTACTTC. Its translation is CASSLGVSKTQYF.